This T cell receptor beta chain was sequenced during a study of long-term antiretroviral therapy in people with HIV. Runs used v3.0 of the immunoSEQ assay and were done at survey level. Repertoires were generated with immunoSEQ multiplex PCR, while TCRdb's copy carries only in-frame clones and drops some. The table lists 20,000 to 30,000 clones, roughly 84% of them singletons. This CDR3 region has 13 residues. CDR1 is SEHNR, CDR2 FQNEAQ, per germline (reference sequence). The gene calls are TRBV7-9 and TRBJ2-5; 7 bases are shared with TRBD2. With the DNA end fitting TRBJ2-7 better, the J assignment may be wrong. The receptor was isolated from a middle-aged man with HIV. Sequenced material: unsorted PBMCs, taken 4.8 to 5 years after starting antiretroviral therapy. DNA for the CDR3: TGTGCCAGCAGCATGGGGGGGTCCTACGAGCAGTACTTC. It encodes CASSMGGSYEQYF.